Below, one TCR beta chain is given with its context. Its antigen remains unidentified. The PCR used 60 Vbeta and 13 Jbeta primers. Profiling relied on immunoSEQ multiplex PCR, and the TCRdb table lists in-frame clones only, not all of them. The data hold approximately 140,000 clones, with roughly 87% observed a single time. This sample is drawn from a study of cytomegalovirus exposure and HLA in healthy donors. Points from the study as a whole: In a later analysis, parvovirus B19, influenza, CMV and Epstein-Barr virus appeared linked to several top co-occurrence clusters. CMV serostatus alone was available as immune exposure information. A later analysis associated some 18,000 TCR beta sequences with HLA alleles at a 0.05 false discovery rate.

V shed 1 base and J shed 6 bases, with 9 bases lying between them. The CDR3 has 14 residues. Germline CDR1 and CDR2: LGHNA and YNFKEQ. The source material was PBMCs. V and J are TRBV4-2 and TRBJ2-2; D not resolved. The clonotype was recovered from a woman aged 40 to 49 in good health and CMV-seronegative. CDR3 amino acids: CASSQGLGAGELFF. The CDR3 DNA is TGTGCCAGCAGCCAAGGTTTAGGAGCCGGGGAGCTGTTTTTT.